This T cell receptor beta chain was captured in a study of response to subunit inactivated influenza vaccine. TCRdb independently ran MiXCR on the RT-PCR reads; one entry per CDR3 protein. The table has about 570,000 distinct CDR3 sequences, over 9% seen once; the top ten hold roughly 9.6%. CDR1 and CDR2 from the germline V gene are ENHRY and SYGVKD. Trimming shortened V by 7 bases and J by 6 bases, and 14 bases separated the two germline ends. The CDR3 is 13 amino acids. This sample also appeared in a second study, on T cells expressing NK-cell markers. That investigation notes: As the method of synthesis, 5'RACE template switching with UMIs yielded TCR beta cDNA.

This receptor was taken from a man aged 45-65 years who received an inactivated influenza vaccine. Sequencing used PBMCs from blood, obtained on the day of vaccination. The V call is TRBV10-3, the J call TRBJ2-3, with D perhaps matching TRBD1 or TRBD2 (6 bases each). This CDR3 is CAIKGGVPDTQYF. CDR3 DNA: TGTGCCATCAAGGGGGGAGTCCCCGATACGCAGTATTTT.